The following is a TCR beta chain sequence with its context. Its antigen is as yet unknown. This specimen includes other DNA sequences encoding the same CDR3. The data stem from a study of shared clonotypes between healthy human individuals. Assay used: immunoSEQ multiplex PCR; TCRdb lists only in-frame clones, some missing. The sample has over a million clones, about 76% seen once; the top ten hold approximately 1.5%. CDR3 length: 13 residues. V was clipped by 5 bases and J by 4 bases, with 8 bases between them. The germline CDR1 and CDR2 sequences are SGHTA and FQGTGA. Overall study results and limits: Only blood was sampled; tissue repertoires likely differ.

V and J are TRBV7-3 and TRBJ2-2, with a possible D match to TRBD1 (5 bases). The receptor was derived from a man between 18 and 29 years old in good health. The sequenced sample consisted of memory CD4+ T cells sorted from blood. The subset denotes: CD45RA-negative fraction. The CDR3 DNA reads TGTGCCAGCAGCAGGGGCGCCACCGGGGAGCTGTTTTTT. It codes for CASSRGATGELFF.